Following are 20 T cell receptor beta chains from one sample sequenced in a study of cytomegalovirus exposure and HLA in healthy donors. The PCR was carried out with 60 Vbeta primers and 13 Jbeta primers. Assay used: immunoSEQ multiplex PCR; TCRdb lists only in-frame clones, some missing. The table includes around 92,000 clones, 81% detected once. The sample consisted of PBMCs. The source of these receptors is a girl aged 2 to 10 in good health and CMV-seropositive.

The J gene is TRBJ2-3, the V gene TRBV9; D perhaps matches TRBD1 (5 bases). The CDR3 extends over 15 amino acids. V gave up 4 bases and J gave up 4 bases, with 16 bases separating them. Germline V CDR1 and CDR2: SGDLS, YYNGEE. As DNA, the CDR3 is TGTGCCAGCAGCCCCCGACAGTTAGGGGCAGATACGCAGTATTTT. It yields the protein CASSPRQLGADTQYF.

This clone was recorded only once. The gene calls are TRBV5-6 and TRBJ2-5; maybe TRBD1 (6 bases). The germline V and J ends were trimmed by 6 bases and 3 bases, with 21 bases remaining between them. The germline V gene has CDR1 SGHDT and CDR2 YYEEEE. The length of the CDR3 is 16 residues. CDR3 in DNA: TGTGCCAGCAACAACTACAGGGACCCCCGGGAAGAGACCCAGTACTTC. Residues: CASNNYRDPREETQYF. Supplemented by reference TRBV5-6 and TRBJ2-5, the full variable domain reads DAGVTQSPTHLIKTRGQQVTLRCSPKSGHDTVSWYQQALGQGPQFIFQYYEEEERQRGNFPDRFSGHQFPNYSSELNVNALLLGDSALYLCASNNYRDPREETQYFGPGTRLLVL.

This clone came up once. V is TRBV2 and J is TRBJ2-2, with 8 bases identical to TRBD2. The CDR3 covers 19 residues. CDR1 is SNHLY and CDR2 is FYNNEI in the germline V gene. J lost 2 bases, V lost 1 base, and 12 bases had no gene match. CDR3 protein: CASSEVGRGSGTNTGELFF. The CDR3 coding sequence is TGTGCCAGCAGTGAAGTGGGTAGGGGTAGCGGGACTAACACCGGGGAGCTGTTTTTT.

This sequence joins TRBV11-2 and TRBJ1-1; weak D call: TRBD1 (5 bases). The CDR3 contains 15 residues. V was shortened by 1 base and J by 4 bases, with 13 bases between the two germline ends. In germline, CDR1 is SGHAT, CDR2 FQNNGV. The CDR3 coding sequence is TGTGCCAGCAGCTTAGCGGACAATTTGTTCACTGAAGCTTTCTTT. Translation gives CASSLADNLFTEAFF. Together with reference TRBV11-2 and TRBJ1-1, the CDR3 gives the full variable domain: EAGVAQSPRYKIIEKRQSVAFWCNPISGHATLYWYQQILGQGPKLLIQFQNNGVVDDSQLPKDRFSAERLKGVDSTLKIQPAKLEDSAVYLCASSLADNLFTEAFFGQGTRLTVV.

This clone was seen more than once but under ten times. The V and J genes are TRBV6-5 and TRBJ1-3, with 7 bases identical to TRBD1. This CDR3 is built from 16 residues. The ends lost 4 bases at V and 0 bases at J; junction bases unmatched: 6. Germline V gene sequence: CDR1 MNHEY, CDR2 SVGAGI. The CDR3 is CASSSRDSGSGNTIYF. In DNA, the CDR3 is TGTGCCAGCAGTTCCCGGGACAGTGGCTCTGGAAACACCATATATTTT.

The gene calls are TRBV6-5 and TRBJ1-5, with TRBD1 identical over 7 bases. With V trimmed by 6 bases and J by 5 bases, 7 bases remained unmatched. Germline values: CDR1 MNHEY, CDR2 SVGAGI. The CDR3 is made up of 14 amino acids. CDR3 in amino acids: CASSGGGTHQPQHF. DNA for the CDR3: TGTGCCAGCAGCGGAGGGGGCACCCATCAGCCCCAGCATTTT.

The V and J genes are TRBV6-5 and TRBJ1-1; D not resolved. Germline V gives CDR1 MNHEY, CDR2 SVGAGI. V lost 6 bases and J 7 bases, leaving 18 bases between the germline ends. The CDR3 is made up of 14 amino acids. The CDR3 loop is CASSVVGEGGEAFF. The DNA of the CDR3 is TGTGCCAGCAGCGTCGTCGGGGAAGGAGGTGAAGCTTTCTTT.

The chain is built from TRBV29-1 and TRBJ2-3, with D unclear. This CDR3 is 14 amino acids long. The V gene lost 2 bases and the J gene lost 2 bases, with 11 bases spanning the gap. Germline-derived CDR1 and CDR2 are SQVTM and ANQGSEA. The CDR3 here is CSVEWPPSTDTQYF. Written as DNA, the CDR3 is TGCAGCGTTGAATGGCCGCCGTCCACAGATACGCAGTATTTT.

The chain carries TRBV4-3 and TRBJ2-2; TRBD2 aligns across 10 bases. The trim removed 7 bases at V and 8 bases at J, leaving 13 bases unmatched. The CDR3 spans 16 residues. Germline V lookup: CDR1 LGHNA, CDR2 YSLEER. Here the CDR3 DNA reads TGCGCCAGCAAGGGGGGTTTAGCGGGAGGTTCTGGGGAGCTGTTTTTT. Its protein is CASKGGLAGGSGELFF.

The chain uses TRBV5-6 and TRBJ2-7; D is perhaps TRBD2 (5 bases). V was shortened by 6 bases and J by 2 bases, with 15 bases between the two germline ends. Germline CDR1 is SGHDT and CDR2 is YYEEEE. The CDR3 consists of 14 residues. This CDR3 reads CASTSTGVPYEQYF. The CDR3 DNA reads TGTGCCAGCACCTCAACCGGGGTACCCTACGAGCAGTACTTC. The full variable domain, with the rest looked up from reference TRBV5-6 and TRBJ2-7, is DAGVTQSPTHLIKTRGQQVTLRCSPKSGHDTVSWYQQALGQGPQFIFQYYEEEERQRGNFPDRFSGHQFPNYSSELNVNALLLGDSALYLCASTSTGVPYEQYFGPGTRLTVT.

This clone was counted once. The chain couples TRBV5-4 to TRBJ2-2; 9 bases align to TRBD2. V gave up 4 bases and J gave up 1 base; unmatched junction bases: 8. CDR1 SGHNT and CDR2 YYREEE come from the germline V gene (reference sequence). The CDR3 totals 17 residues. CDR3 residues: CASSRRLAEMNTGELFF. The CDR3 DNA sequence: TGTGCCAGCAGCCGTAGACTAGCGGAGATGAACACCGGGGAGCTGTTTTTT. The entire variable domain, with the rest obtained from reference TRBV5-4 and TRBJ2-2, is as follows: ETGVTQSPTHLIKTRGQQVTLRCSSQSGHNTVSWYQQALGQGPQFIFQYYREEENGRGNFPPRFSGLQFPNYSSELNVNALELDDSALYLCASSRRLAEMNTGELFFGEGSRLTVL.

The chain joins TRBV5-6 to TRBJ2-3; D is uncertain. Germline CDR1 SGHDT, CDR2 YYEEEE. The CDR3 has 15 residues. With 3 bases removed from V and 2 bases from J, the gap between germline ends came to 13 bases. CDR3 loop: CASSSGDPITDTQYF. The CDR3 DNA sequence: TGTGCCAGCAGCTCCGGAGACCCGATCACAGATACGCAGTATTTT.

The chain has TRBV13 and TRBJ2-1; D unresolved. Germline V gives CDR1 PRHDT, CDR2 FYEKMQ (reference sequence). CDR3 length: 14 residues. The V and J ends lost 0 bases and 5 bases respectively, with 8 bases between them. CDR3 region: CASSLGVQNNEQFF. The CDR3 DNA follows: TGTGCCAGCAGCTTAGGGGTTCAGAACAATGAGCAGTTCTTC. Variable domain in full (rest from reference TRBV13 and TRBJ2-1): AAGVIQSPRHLIKEKRETATLKCYPIPRHDTVYWYQQGPGQDPQFLISFYEKMQSDKGSIPDRFSAQQFSDYHSELNMSSLELGDSALYFCASSLGVQNNEQFFGPGTRLTVL.

This rearrangement joins TRBV20-1 to TRBJ1-2, with D unclear. Germline V gives CDR1 DFQATT, CDR2 SNEGSKA (reference sequence). V was shortened by 3 bases and J by 6 bases, with 8 bases between the two germline ends. The CDR3 is 11 amino acids. CDR3 DNA: TGCAGTGCTAGGGACGGGAATGGCTACACCTTC. Translated: CSARDGNGYTF.

The V and J genes are TRBV28 and TRBJ1-1; D not certain. Trimming took off 5 bases at V and 13 bases at J, with 14 bases between the two ends. The CDR3 length is 11 residues. Germline V gene sequence: CDR1 MDHEN, CDR2 SYDVKM. CDR3 sequence (DNA): TGTGCCAGCAGTCTCGCTTACGACAATTTCTTT. The encoded protein is CASSLAYDNFF.

The genes are TRBV28 and TRBJ2-3; 7 bases are a match to TRBD1. The germline CDR1 and CDR2 sequences are MDHEN and SYDVKM. This CDR3 region has 14 residues. The junction had 5 bases not matched to a gene; V was cut back by 6 bases and J by 2 bases. The CDR3 loop is CASSRTGNTDTQYF. DNA of the CDR3: TGTGCCAGCAGCAGGACAGGAAACACAGATACGCAGTATTTT.

The V and J genes are TRBV27 and TRBJ2-7; the D gene is possibly TRBD1 (5 bases). Trimming pared 5 bases from V and 5 bases from J, leaving 13 bases between. Germline V CDR1 and CDR2: MNHEY, SMNVEV (reference sequence). The CDR3 runs to 13 residues. The chain's CDR3 is CASSQGSGNEQYF. The CDR3 DNA follows: TGTGCCAGCAGTCAGGGCTCAGGGAACGAGCAGTACTTC.

The chain employs TRBV29-1 and TRBJ1-3; D is uncertain. CDR1 is SQVTM and CDR2 is ANQGSEA in the germline V gene. The CDR3 is 15 amino acids. The V end lost 3 bases, the J end lost 0 bases, and 12 bases lay between the germline ends. CDR3 loop: CSVDPGTNSGNTIYF. The CDR3 coding sequence is TGCAGCGTTGATCCTGGCACGAACTCTGGAAACACCATATATTTT.

This CDR3 is CAWNAGSSNEKLFF. The CDR3 bases are TGTGCCTGGAACGCAGGTTCTTCTAATGAAAAACTGTTTTTT. The rearrangement uses TRBV30 and TRBJ1-4, with D uncertain. Germline CDR1 and CDR2: GTSNPN and SVGIG (reference sequence). V gave up 4 bases and J gave up 3 bases, with 12 bases separating them. The CDR3 spans 14 residues.

This clone was detected only once. This chain joins TRBV6-5 and TRBJ1-2; D is ambiguous. The CDR3 covers 14 residues. Trimming removed 0 bases at V and 0 bases at J, with 5 bases between. CDR1 and CDR2 from the germline V gene are MNHEY and SVGAGI. Written as DNA, the CDR3 is TGTGCCAGCAGTTACTCGAGGGCTAACTATGGCTACACCTTC. Translation: CASSYSRANYGYTF.